The TCR beta chain under discussion was sequenced for a study of blood T cells in healthy people across ages. Study-level results: In older individuals, TCR beta diversity per million T cells was lower, falling roughly linearly with age.

The authors ran a second PCR of about 7 to 11 cycles using a sample-barcoded 5' primer and a J-beta primer mix. MiXCR was run by TCRdb on the 5' RACE reads, yielding one entry per CDR3 protein. The sample consists of some 710,000 distinct CDR3 sequences, approximately 21% of them appearing once. Trimming shortened V by 2 bases and J by 5 bases, and 3 bases separated the two germline ends. Germline V gives CDR1 MGHDK, CDR2 SYGVNS. The length of the CDR3 is 11 residues. Healthy Russian Caucasian donors spanned ages roughly 6 to 90 years. Each sample yielded at least 6 million isolated PBMCs. Total RNA, at least 6 micrograms per sample, came from PBMCs. A remark on this clonotype: Its antigen is unidentified.

The chain combines TRBV25-1 with TRBJ1-2; the D is unclear. Specimen: blood. The sequence was collected from an older man in good health. This CDR3 reads CASSEIYGYTF. CDR3 sequence (DNA): TGTGCCAGCAGTGAAATATATGGCTACACCTTC.